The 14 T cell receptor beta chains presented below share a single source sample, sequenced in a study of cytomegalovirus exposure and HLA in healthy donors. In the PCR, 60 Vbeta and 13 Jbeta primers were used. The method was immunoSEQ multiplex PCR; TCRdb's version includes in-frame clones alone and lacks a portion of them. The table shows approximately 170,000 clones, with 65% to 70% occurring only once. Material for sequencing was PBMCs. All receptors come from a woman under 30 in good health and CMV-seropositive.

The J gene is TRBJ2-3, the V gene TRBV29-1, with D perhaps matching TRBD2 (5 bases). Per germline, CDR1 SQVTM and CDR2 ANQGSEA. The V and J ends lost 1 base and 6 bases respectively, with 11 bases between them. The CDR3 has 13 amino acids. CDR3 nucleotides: TGCAGCGTTGAAGCGGAGGCGGGTGATACGCAGTATTTT. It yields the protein CSVEAEAGDTQYF.

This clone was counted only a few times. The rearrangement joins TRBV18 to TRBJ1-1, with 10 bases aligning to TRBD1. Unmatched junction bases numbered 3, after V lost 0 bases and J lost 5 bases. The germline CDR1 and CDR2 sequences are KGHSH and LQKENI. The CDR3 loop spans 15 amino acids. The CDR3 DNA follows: TGTGCCAGCTCACCACCGGGACAGGGGATTACTGAAGCTTTCTTT. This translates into CASSPPGQGITEAFF.

CDR3 bases: TGTGCCAGCAGTTACTCGGAGGGTAGCAAAAACATTCAGTACTTC. The encoded protein is CASSYSEGSKNIQYF. This chain uses TRBV6-5 with TRBJ2-4; a weak D match, TRBD2 (6 bases). The CDR3 covers 15 residues. CDR1 MNHEY and CDR2 SVGAGI come from the germline V gene. V lost 0 bases and J lost 3, with 9 bases in between.

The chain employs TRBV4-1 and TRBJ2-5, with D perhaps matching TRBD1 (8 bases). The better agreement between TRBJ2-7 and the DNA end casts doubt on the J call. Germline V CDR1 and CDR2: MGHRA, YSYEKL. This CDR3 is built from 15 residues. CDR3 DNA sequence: TGCGCCAGCAGCCTGGAGGGACAGGCGGGGGACGAGCAGTACTTC. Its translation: CASSLEGQAGDEQYF.

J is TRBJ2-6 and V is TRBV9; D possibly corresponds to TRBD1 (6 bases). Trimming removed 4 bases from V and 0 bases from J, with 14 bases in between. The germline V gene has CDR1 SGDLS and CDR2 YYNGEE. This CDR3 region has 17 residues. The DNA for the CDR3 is TGTGCCAGCAGCCTGGACAGTTTCTCCTCTGGGGCCAACGTCCTGACTTTC. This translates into CASSLDSFSSGANVLTF.

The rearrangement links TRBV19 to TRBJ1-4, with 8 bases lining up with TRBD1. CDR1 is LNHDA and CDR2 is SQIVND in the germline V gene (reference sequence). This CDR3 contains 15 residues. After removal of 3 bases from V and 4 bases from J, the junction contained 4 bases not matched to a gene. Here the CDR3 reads CASSITGQGNEKLFF. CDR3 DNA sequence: TGTGCCAGTAGTATTACTGGACAGGGTAATGAAAAACTGTTTTTT.

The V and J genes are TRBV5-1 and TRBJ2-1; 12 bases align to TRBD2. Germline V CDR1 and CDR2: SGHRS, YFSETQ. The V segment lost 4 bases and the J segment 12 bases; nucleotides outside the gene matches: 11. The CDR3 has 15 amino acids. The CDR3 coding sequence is TGCGCCAGCAGCCCTGGGACTAGCGGGCGATGGGGGCAGTTCTTC. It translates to CASSPGTSGRWGQFF.

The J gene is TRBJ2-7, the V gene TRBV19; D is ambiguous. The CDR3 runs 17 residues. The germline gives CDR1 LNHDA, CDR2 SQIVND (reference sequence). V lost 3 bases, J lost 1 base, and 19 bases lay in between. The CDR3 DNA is TGTGCCAGTAGTATTCCTGAGGTAGGCGGAACGTCCTACGAGCAGTACTTC. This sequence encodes CASSIPEVGGTSYEQYF.

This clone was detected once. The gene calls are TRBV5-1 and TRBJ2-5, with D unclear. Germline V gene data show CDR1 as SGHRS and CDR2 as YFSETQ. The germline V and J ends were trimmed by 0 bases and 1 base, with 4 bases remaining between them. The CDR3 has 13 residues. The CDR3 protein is CASSLGSQETQYF. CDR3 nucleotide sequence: TGCGCCAGCAGCTTGGGGAGCCAAGAGACCCAGTACTTC.

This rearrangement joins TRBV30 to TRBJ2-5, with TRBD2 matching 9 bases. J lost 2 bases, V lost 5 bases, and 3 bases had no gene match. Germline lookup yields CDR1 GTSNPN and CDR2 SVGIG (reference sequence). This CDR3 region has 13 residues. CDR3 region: CAWASGNQETQYF. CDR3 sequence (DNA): TGTGCCTGGGCTAGCGGGAATCAAGAGACCCAGTACTTC.

CDR3 in DNA: TGTGCCAGCAGTTTATCGGCGGGTTTCGGCAATGAGCAGTTCTTC. Amino acid sequence: CASSLSAGFGNEQFF. V is TRBV27 and J is TRBJ2-1; weak D call: TRBD2 (5 bases). V gave up 0 bases and J gave up 6 bases, with 12 bases separating them. Germline CDR1 is MNHEY and CDR2 is SMNVEV (reference sequence). This CDR3 is built from 15 residues.

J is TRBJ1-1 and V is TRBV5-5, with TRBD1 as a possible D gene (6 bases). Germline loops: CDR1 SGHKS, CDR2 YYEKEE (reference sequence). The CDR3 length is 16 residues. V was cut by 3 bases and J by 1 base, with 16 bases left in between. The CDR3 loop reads CASSSSSGTRNTEAFF. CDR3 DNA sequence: TGTGCCAGCAGCTCGTCCTCCGGGACAAGGAACACTGAAGCTTTCTTT.

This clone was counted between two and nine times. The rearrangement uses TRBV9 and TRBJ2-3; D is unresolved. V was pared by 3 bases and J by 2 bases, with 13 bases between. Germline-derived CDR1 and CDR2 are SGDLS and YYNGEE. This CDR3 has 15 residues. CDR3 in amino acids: CASSGSWAFTDTQYF. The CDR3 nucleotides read TGTGCCAGCAGCGGGTCCTGGGCGTTCACAGATACGCAGTATTTT.

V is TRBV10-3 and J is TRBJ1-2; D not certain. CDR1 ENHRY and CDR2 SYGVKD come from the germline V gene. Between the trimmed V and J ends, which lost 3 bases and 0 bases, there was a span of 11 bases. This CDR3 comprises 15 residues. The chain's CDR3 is CAISDGGLANYGYTF. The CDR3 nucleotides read TGTGCCATCAGTGATGGCGGGTTAGCTAACTATGGCTACACCTTC.